Listed below are T cell receptor beta chains from one sample, sequenced in a study of cytomegalovirus exposure and HLA in healthy donors. The data were produced by immunoSEQ multiplex PCR, yet TCRdb's version contains in-frame clones alone and is incomplete. The sample has roughly 65,000 clones, 85% to 95% seen once; the top ten hold around 4.5%. Sequenced: PBMCs. The receptors originated from a man in his late teens or twenties in good health and CMV-seropositive. CDR3s leave out the opening cysteine and the closing phenylalanine or tryptophan. The D gene is left open where the match is weak.

D gene	V gene	J gene	CDR3 protein
TRBD1	TRBV7-9	TRBJ2-2	ASSGQGDTGELF
TRBD1	TRBV6-5	TRBJ2-7	ASSLGQGEEQY
NA	TRBV5-4	TRBJ2-2	ASSQQNTGELF
NA	TRBV2	TRBJ1-1	ASRGTGKGF
NA	TRBV28	TRBJ2-7	ASSNNGGAAYEQY
TRBD1	TRBV2	TRBJ1-4	ASSPDRANEKLF
TRBD1	TRBV6-5	TRBJ2-2	ASSFRGLNTGELF
TRBD2	TRBV29-1	TRBJ2-1	SVAGLSNNEQF
NA	TRBV7-9	TRBJ1-1	ASSLYISGMNTEAF
TRBD2	TRBV5-6	TRBJ2-4	ASSPISGMGNIQY
TRBD2	TRBV5-4	TRBJ2-5	ASSSPRGEQETQY
NA	TRBV7-9	TRBJ1-5	ASSSPSQPQH
TRBD1	TRBV28	TRBJ2-1	ASSPATGGWNEQF